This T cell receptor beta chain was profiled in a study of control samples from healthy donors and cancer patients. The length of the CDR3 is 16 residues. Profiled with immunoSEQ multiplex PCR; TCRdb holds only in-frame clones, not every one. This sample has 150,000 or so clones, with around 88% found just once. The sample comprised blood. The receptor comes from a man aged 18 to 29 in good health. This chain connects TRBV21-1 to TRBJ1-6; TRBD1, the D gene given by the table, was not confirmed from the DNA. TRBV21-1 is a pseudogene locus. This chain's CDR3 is CASSPGQNSYNSPLHF. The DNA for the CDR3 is TGTGCCAGCAGTCCGGGACAGAACTCCTATAATTCACCCCTCCACTTT.